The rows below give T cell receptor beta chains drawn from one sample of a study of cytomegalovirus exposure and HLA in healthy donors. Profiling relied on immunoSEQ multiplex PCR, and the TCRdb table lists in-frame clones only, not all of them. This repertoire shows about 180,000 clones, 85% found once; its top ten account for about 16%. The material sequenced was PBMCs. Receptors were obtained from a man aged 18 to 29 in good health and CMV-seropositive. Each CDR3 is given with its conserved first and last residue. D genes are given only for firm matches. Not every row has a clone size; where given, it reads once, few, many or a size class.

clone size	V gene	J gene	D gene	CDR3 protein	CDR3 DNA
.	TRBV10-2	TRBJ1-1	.	CASSLPGGNTEAFF	TGCGCCAGCAGTCTTCCGGGGGGTAACACTGAAGCTTTCTTT
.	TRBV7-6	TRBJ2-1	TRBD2	CASSLTGGADEQFF	TGTGCCAGCAGCTTGACGGGGGGGGCGGATGAGCAGTTCTTC
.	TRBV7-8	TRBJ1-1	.	CASSLAPVTEAFF	TGTGCCAGCAGCTTAGCGCCGGTCACTGAAGCTTTCTTT
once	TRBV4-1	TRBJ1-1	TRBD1	CASSAGGNTEAFF	TGCGCCAGCAGCGCAGGGGGTAACACTGAAGCTTTCTTT
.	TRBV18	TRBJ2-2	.	CASSDSNTGELFF	TGTGCCAGCTCAGACTCAAACACCGGGGAGCTGTTTTTT
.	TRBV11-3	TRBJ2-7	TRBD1	CASSSWTGEDYEQYF	TGTGCCAGCAGCTCTTGGACAGGGGAAGACTACGAGCAGTACTTC
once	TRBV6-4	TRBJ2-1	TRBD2	CASSDTSGGYNEQFF	TGTGCCAGCAGTGATACTAGCGGAGGCTACAATGAGCAGTTCTTC
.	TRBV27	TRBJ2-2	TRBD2	CASSPSVAGVGSGELFF	TGTGCCAGCAGTCCATCGGTAGCGGGTGTTGGGTCCGGGGAGCTGTTTTTT
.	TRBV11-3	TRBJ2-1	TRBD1	CASRPNYRGRHVF	TGTGCCAGCAGGCCCAACTACAGGGGACGTCATGTCTTC
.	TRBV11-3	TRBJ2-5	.	CASSPGMAGRETQYF	TGTGCCAGCAGCCCAGGCATGGCGGGGCGGGAGACCCAGTACTTC
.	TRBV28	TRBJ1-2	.	CASSSNTGYGYTF	TGTGCCAGCAGTTCAAACACAGGGTATGGCTACACCTTC